These 21 T cell receptor beta chains came from one sample sequenced in a study of T cells in Graves' hyperthyroidism and ophthalmopathy (dated by TCRdb to the late 2010s). The library was produced with multiplex PCR. The sample was run on an Illumina HiSeq 2000. The TCR beta CDR3 regions were amplified from the RNA transcripts. The TCR CDR3 was subjected to a first round of RT-PCR using the HTBI primer set and the Qiagen OneStep RT-PCR kit. The public reads were run again by TCRdb, first through fastp at Q25 and then through MiXCR, and only productive beta chains were kept. Every distinct CDR3 protein forms one entry, paired with its most common genes and DNA. The sample records hundreds of thousands of distinct CDR3 sequences, approximately 15% of which are singletons. In total, the top ten clones hold roughly 4.5% of the sample. Sequenced sample: blood. The receptor source for this set is a woman aged 35 to 49 with Graves' ophthalmopathy.

This clonotype was picked up many times. The V and J genes are TRBV19 and TRBJ1-1; D is ambiguous. The CDR3 runs to 14 residues. CDR1 and CDR2 from the germline V gene are LNHDA and SQIVND (reference sequence). Trimming cost V 10 bases and J 6 bases, with 21 bases left between them. The CDR3 loop reads CAKTDSLESPEAFF. CDR3 sequence (DNA): TGTGCCAAAACGGATAGCCTGGAATCCCCTGAAGCTTTCTTT.

This clonotype was found many times. This chain joins TRBV11-1 and TRBJ2-2, with D possibly being TRBD2 (7 bases). Germline CDR1 and CDR2: SGHAT and FQDESV (reference sequence). The CDR3 has 17 amino acids. With 5 bases removed from V and 2 bases from J, the gap between germline ends came to 18 bases. The CDR3 bases are TGTGCCAGCAGCGAGAGGGGGGCTAGCGGTAACACCGGGGAGCTGTTTTTT. Its translation: CASSERGASGNTGELFF.

The chain is built from TRBV7-2 and TRBJ2-7, with D possibly being TRBD1 (8 bases). This CDR3 has 16 amino acids. The V end was cut by 0 bases, the J end by 5 bases, with 17 bases between. From germline, CDR1 is SGHTA and CDR2 FQGNSA. The CDR3 bases are TGTGCCAGCAGCTTAGCGGCTGACAGGGGAGGGAACGAGCAGTACTTC. It translates to CASSLAADRGGNEQYF.

The CDR3 DNA reads as TGTGCCAGCAGTTACGCCCGGGACCGGTCCTACGAGCAGTACTTC. Protein product: CASSYARDRSYEQYF. The V call is TRBV7-2, the J call TRBJ2-7; D possibly matches TRBD1 or TRBD2 (5 bases each). The V gene lost 6 bases and the J gene lost 1 base, with 16 bases spanning the gap. In germline, CDR1 is SGHTA, CDR2 FQGNSA. This CDR3 has 15 amino acids.

This chain uses TRBV6-1 with TRBJ2-7, with D maybe TRBD1 (6 bases). Germline CDR1 and CDR2: MNHNS and SASEGT. V shed 6 bases and J shed 1 base, with 19 bases lying between them. The CDR3 is 16 amino acids. The CDR3 sequence is CASRNGDRRLSYEQYF. CDR3 bases: TGTGCCAGCAGAAACGGTGACAGGCGACTATCCTACGAGCAGTACTTC.

The chain couples TRBV11-1 to TRBJ2-7, with D possibly TRBD1 on 6 matching bases. Germline assignment: CDR1 SGHAT and CDR2 FQDESV (reference sequence). The CDR3 has 16 residues. Trimming pared 5 bases from V and 6 bases from J, leaving 23 bases between. The CDR3 here is CASSPPGDRMTSEQYF. CDR3 sequence (DNA): TGTGCCAGCAGCCCCCCCGGTGACAGGATGACCTCCGAGCAGTACTTC. The whole variable domain, remainder taken from reference TRBV11-1 and TRBJ2-7, is EAEVAQSPRYKITEKSQAVAFWCDPISGHATLYWYRQILGQGPELLVQFQDESVVDDSQLPKDRFSAERLKGVDSTLKIQPAELGDSAMYLCASSPPGDRMTSEQYFGPGTRLTVT.

This clonotype was counted ten times or more. J is TRBJ2-2 and V is TRBV5-1; D is undetermined. This CDR3 is built from 13 residues. Germline CDR1 is SGHRS and CDR2 is YFSETQ. Trimming cost V 3 bases and J 1 base, with 4 bases left between them. CDR3 in DNA: TGCGCCAGCAGCTGGATGAACACCGGGGAGCTGTTTTTT. Its protein product is CASSWMNTGELFF.

This chain uses TRBV12-3 or TRBV12-4 with TRBJ2-7, with D possibly being TRBD1 (6 bases). This CDR3 comprises 15 residues. Trimming removed 3 bases from V and 3 bases from J, with 15 bases in between. In DNA, the CDR3 is TGTGCCAGCAGTTTTCCCGGACAGAATATCTACGAGCAGTACTTC. The encoded protein is CASSFPGQNIYEQYF.

The V call is TRBV28, the J call TRBJ2-2, with 7 bases aligning to TRBD2. The CDR3 has 18 amino acids. The J segment lost 3 bases and the V segment lost 0 bases, leaving 10 bases of the junction unmatched. In germline, CDR1 is MDHEN, CDR2 SYDVKM. The CDR3 coding sequence is TGTGCCAGCAGTTTATGGCGGGAGACCATGGTGTACACCGGGGAGCTGTTTTTT. Protein: CASSLWRETMVYTGELFF.

This chain links TRBV5-1 with TRBJ1-1; D unresolved. CDR1 and CDR2 from the germline V gene are SGHRS and YFSETQ. There are 15 residues in the CDR3. Trimming removed 7 bases from V and 1 base from J, with 17 bases in between. The CDR3 loop reads CASSYSVGENTEAFF. The CDR3 nucleotides read TGCGCCAGCTCCTATTCGGTTGGGGAGAACACTGAAGCTTTCTTT.

This clonotype was seen a few times. The V and J genes are TRBV7-8 and TRBJ2-7, with D possibly being TRBD1 or TRBD2 (5 bases each). Trimming shortened V by 1 base and J by 10 bases, and 20 bases separated the two germline ends. Looked up from germline, CDR1 is SGHVS and CDR2 is FQNEAQ. This CDR3 contains 15 residues. The CDR3 DNA follows: TGTGCCAGCAGCTTAGGGAGGCAGGGACCCATCGAACAGTACTTC. Its protein product is CASSLGRQGPIEQYF.

In this sample, this clonotype turned up many times. The chain employs TRBV30 and TRBJ2-7; 7 bases fit TRBD2. In germline, CDR1 is GTSNPN, CDR2 SVGIG (reference sequence). Trimming removed 0 bases from V and 3 bases from J; junction bases left unmatched: 8. This CDR3 has 15 residues. The CDR3 loop reads CAWSVASGKYYEQYF. In DNA, the CDR3 is TGTGCCTGGAGTGTGGCTAGCGGCAAATACTACGAGCAGTACTTC.

This clonotype occurred many times. The chain has TRBV11-2 and TRBJ1-2, with 8 positions matching TRBD1. Germline CDR1 reads SGHAT; CDR2 reads FQNNGV. The CDR3 consists of 16 residues. Losses at the gene ends were 0 bases for V and 3 bases for J; bases not matched to a gene: 6. The CDR3 nucleotides read TGTGCCAGCAGCTTAGAGACAGGGGTTATAGACTATGGCTACACCTTC. Its protein product is CASSLETGVIDYGYTF.

This clonotype was seen ten or more times. V is TRBV15 and J is TRBJ2-5; TRBD2 might be the D (5 bases). CDR3 length: 15 amino acids. Germline V gene lookup returns CDR1 LNHNV and CDR2 YYDKDF (reference sequence). V was clipped by 0 bases and J by 4 bases, with 12 bases between them. The DNA of the CDR3 is TGTGCCACCAGCAGAGATCTGGACTCTCGAGAGACCCAGTACTTC. Translated, it gives CATSRDLDSRETQYF.

This clonotype was detected ten times or more. This chain connects TRBV7-2 to TRBJ2-7; the D is unclear. CDR3 size: 13 residues. The V gene's germline CDR1 is SGHTA and CDR2 FQGNSA. V shed 3 bases and J shed 3 bases, with 9 bases lying between them. CDR3 coding DNA: TGTGCCAGCAGCTTTAAGGGCGGCTACGAGCAGTACTTC. This sequence encodes CASSFKGGYEQYF.

This sequence joins TRBV7-9 and TRBJ1-2, with 7 bases aligning to TRBD1. Germline trimming cut 4 bases from V and 8 bases from J; bases unmatched to any gene: 10. The germline CDR1 and CDR2 sequences are SEHNR and FQNEAQ (reference sequence). The CDR3 spans 14 residues. CDR3 in DNA: TGTGCCAGCAGCTCAGGGGGTCCGAGCGGAGGCTACACCTTC. Its translation is CASSSGGPSGGYTF.

This clonotype was picked up many times. The chain joins TRBV28 to TRBJ2-7; the D gene is possibly TRBD1 (5 bases). The CDR3 runs to 14 residues. Germline assignment: CDR1 MDHEN and CDR2 SYDVKM. V was trimmed by 3 bases and J by 7 bases, leaving 16 bases between them. For the CDR3, the DNA is TGTGCCAGCAGTTTCGAAGGCTACCCAGGGGAGCAGTACTTC. This translates into CASSFEGYPGEQYF. The full variable domain, rest sourced from reference TRBV28 and TRBJ2-7, is DVKVTQSSRYLVKRTGEKVFLECVQDMDHENMFWYRQDPGLGLRLIYFSYDVKMKEKGDIPEGYSVSREKKERFSLILESASTNQTSMYLCASSFEGYPGEQYFGPGTRLTVT.

The sample holds a few counts of this clonotype. CDR3: CSAMTQETQYF. The CDR3 DNA reads as TGCAGTGCTATGACCCAAGAGACCCAGTACTTC. V is TRBV20-1 and J is TRBJ2-5; D remains ambiguous. Trimming took off 4 bases at V and 1 base at J, with 4 bases between the two ends. The germline gives CDR1 DFQATT, CDR2 SNEGSKA (reference sequence). The CDR3 sequence is 11 residues long.

J is TRBJ2-7 and V is TRBV5-1; D possibly corresponds to TRBD2 (7 bases). CDR1 SGHRS and CDR2 YFSETQ come from the germline V gene. This CDR3 is built from 16 residues. The germline V and J ends were trimmed by 0 bases and 0 bases, with 13 bases remaining between them. The CDR3: CASSLEIRGASYEQYF. Here the CDR3 DNA reads TGCGCCAGCAGCTTGGAGATCCGGGGGGCCTCCTACGAGCAGTACTTC.

The table lists this clonotype with many counts. The chain carries TRBV30 and TRBJ2-5; D unresolved. Germline lookup yields CDR1 GTSNPN and CDR2 SVGIG (reference sequence). The ends were cut back, 0 bases at V and 5 bases at J, with 10 bases in the middle. The CDR3 runs to 13 residues. This chain's CDR3 is CAWSVSWVETQYF. The CDR3 DNA reads TGTGCCTGGAGTGTATCCTGGGTGGAGACCCAGTACTTC.

This clonotype was found many times. The rearrangement joins TRBV10-3 to TRBJ2-5, with 11 nucleotides matching TRBD1. Germline CDR1 ENHRY, CDR2 SYGVKD. V gave up 3 bases and J gave up 4 bases; unmatched junction bases: 4. The CDR3 runs 15 residues. The CDR3 loop reads CAISDGGQGGETQYF. CDR3 DNA: TGTGCCATCAGTGACGGGGGACAGGGGGGAGAGACCCAGTACTTC.